This passage covers 16 T cell receptor beta chains from one sample sequenced in a study of CD8+CD57+ T cells in acquired aplastic anemia. Sequencing involved patients with CD8+CD57+ cell expansion previously shown by flow cytometry. Investigators profiled TCR beta VDJ and CDR3 from genomic DNA template. TCRdb re-called the reads through MiXCR, storing one row per CDR3 protein. The sample has about 200,000 distinct CDR3 sequences, roughly 50% seen once. The sequencing input was sorted CD4+, CD8+, or CD8+CD57+ T cells (not recorded which) from PBMCs. Every receptor here comes from a human donor with aplastic anemia.

This clonotype was counted ten times or more. This chain uses TRBV10-3 with TRBJ2-3; TRBD1 aligns across 7 bases. V lost 6 bases and J lost 1; bases outside the gene matches: 4. This CDR3 has 14 residues. Per germline, CDR1 ENHRY and CDR2 SYGVKD. The CDR3 is CAIRADRGTDTQYF. CDR3 nucleotide sequence: TGTGCCATCAGAGCTGACAGGGGCACAGATACGCAGTATTTT.

This clonotype was detected ten times or more. For the CDR3, the DNA is TGTGCCAGCAGCTTAGACCAGCGGGGGGTATCCTACCAAGAGACCCAGTACTTC. Its protein is CASSLDQRGVSYQETQYF. V is TRBV7-8 and J is TRBJ2-5; 9 positions match TRBD2. This CDR3 comprises 18 residues. Germline V gives CDR1 SGHVS, CDR2 FQNEAQ. V gave up 1 base and J gave up 0 bases; unmatched junction bases: 9.

This clonotype has a single count. The CDR3 DNA reads as TGCATCCAGGCGGGGGGACTAGATACGCAGTATTTT. This gives the protein CIQAGGLDTQYF. The J gene is TRBJ2-3, the V gene TRBV29-1; 8 bases match TRBD2. CDR3 length: 12 residues. CDR1 and CDR2 (germline): SQVTM, ANQGSEA.

The chain links TRBV19 to TRBJ2-2, with no clear D. The germline V and J ends were trimmed by 5 bases and 9 bases, with 10 bases remaining between them. This CDR3 contains 12 residues. The germline V gene encodes CDR1 LNHDA and CDR2 SQIVND (reference sequence). Written as DNA, the CDR3 is TGTGCCAGTAGTTCCCCCAGTTGGGAGCTGTTTTTT. Protein sequence: CASSSPSWELFF.

A remark on this clonotype: One junction end does not reproduce the germline sequence, and a read error may be involved. This chain connects TRBV7-3 to TRBJ2-3; D is uncertain. This CDR3 contains 16 residues. Germline loops: CDR1 SGHTA, CDR2 FQGTGA. CDR3 bases: TGTGCCAGCAGCTTAGTTGAGAGTTCTGGCACAGATACGCGGTATTTT. It encodes CASSLVESSGTDTRYF.

V usage is TRBV11-2 and J usage is TRBJ1-6; D is unresolved. CDR3 length: 11 amino acids. Germline assignment: CDR1 SGHAT and CDR2 FQNNGV. V was cut by 1 base and J by 17 bases, with 9 bases left in between. The CDR3: CASSLGEVFHF. Written as DNA, the CDR3 is TGTGCCAGCAGCTTAGGGGAAGTGTTCCACTTT. Full variable domain (rest looked up from reference TRBV11-2 and TRBJ1-6): EAGVAQSPRYKIIEKRQSVAFWCNPISGHATLYWYQQILGQGPKLLIQFQNNGVVDDSQLPKDRFSAERLKGVDSTLKIQPAKLEDSAVYLCASSLGEVFHFGNGTRLTVT.

For this clonotype: Just one base apart from a much larger clone, this may be a read error. The chain joins TRBV7-9 to TRBJ2-3, with D perhaps TRBD1 (6 bases). V lost 5 bases, J lost 9 bases, and 12 bases lay in between. This CDR3 spans 12 amino acids. CDR1 and CDR2 from the germline V gene are SEHNR and FQNEAQ (reference sequence). The CDR3 region has the DNA TGTGCCAGCAGCCCAGGGGCAGGGACGCAGTATTTT. As protein: CASSPGAGTQYF.

This clonotype was counted at least ten times. V gene TRBV20-1 combines with J gene TRBJ1-1; D gene uncertain. The CDR3 has 13 amino acids. Germline CDR1 is DFQATT and CDR2 is SNEGSKA (reference sequence). Trimming removed 3 bases from V and 1 base from J, with 9 bases in between. The CDR3 DNA follows: TGCAGTGCTAGTCGCACCCGGAACACTGAAGCTTTCTTT. Protein product: CSASRTRNTEAFF.

This sequence joins TRBV7-2 and TRBJ1-1; D unresolved. The length of the CDR3 is 12 residues. Germline V gives CDR1 SGHTA, CDR2 FQGNSA. Deletions cut 3 bases from V and 6 bases from J, with 8 bases between. CDR3 loop: CASSFTLAEAFF. The CDR3, as DNA: TGTGCCAGCAGCTTTACTTTGGCTGAAGCTTTCTTT.

To note about this clonotype: A clone one base away is much larger, so this may be a read error. The chain joins TRBV5-1 to TRBJ2-2, with 7 bases that match TRBD1. From germline, CDR1 is SGHRS and CDR2 YFSETQ. The length of the CDR3 is 14 residues. The CDR3 DNA follows: TGCGCCAGCAGCAGGACAGGAGACACCGGGGAGCTGTCTTTT. This sequence encodes CASSRTGDTGELSF. The full variable domain, rest sourced from reference TRBV5-1 and TRBJ2-2, is KAGVTQTPRYLIKTRGQQVTLSCSPISGHRSVSWYQQTPGQGLQFLFEYFSETQRNKGNFPGRFSGRQFSNSRSEMNVSTLELGDSALYLCASSRTGDTGELSFGEGSRLTVL.

This clonotype was observed many times. The chain is built from TRBV19 and TRBJ2-7; TRBD1 aligns across 10 bases. Germline assignment: CDR1 LNHDA and CDR2 SQIVND (reference sequence). V lost 6 bases and J lost 3; bases outside the gene matches: 8. This CDR3 contains 15 residues. In DNA form, the CDR3 reads TGTGCCAGTAGAAACTCCGGGACAGGGGACTACGAGCAGTACTTC. It codes for CASRNSGTGDYEQYF. The variable domain in full, with the rest retrieved from reference TRBV19 and TRBJ2-7, is DGGITQSPKYLFRKEGQNVTLSCEQNLNHDAMYWYRQDPGQGLRLIYYSQIVNDFQKGDIAEGYSVSREKKESFPLTVTSAQKNPTAFYLCASRNSGTGDYEQYFGPGTRLTVT.

The chain combines TRBV25-1 with TRBJ2-7, with a weak D call TRBD1 (5 bases). Germline CDR1 and CDR2: MGHDK and SYGVNS. This CDR3 is built from 14 residues. Trimming cost V 3 bases and J 0 bases, with 9 bases left between them. The CDR3 bases are TGTGCCAGCAGTGATAGGGGCGCCTCCTACGAGCAGTACTTC. Translated, it gives CASSDRGASYEQYF.

This clonotype was found many times. This rearrangement joins TRBV29-1 to TRBJ2-2; 8 nucleotides align to TRBD1. Germline loops: CDR1 SQVTM, CDR2 ANQGSEA. The CDR3 is 13 amino acids. Germline trimming cut 8 bases from V and 6 bases from J; bases unmatched to any gene: 8. CDR3 DNA: TGCAGCATAACCAGGGGGCGGGCCGGGGAGCTGTTTTTT. Protein product: CSITRGRAGELFF.

This CDR3 is CASSFLTDYNEQFF. CDR3 coding DNA: TGTGCCAGTAGTTTCCTGACAGATTACAATGAGCAGTTCTTC. The chain recombines TRBV19 with TRBJ2-1; TRBD1 might be the D (5 bases). Trimming stripped 5 bases from V and 4 bases from J, with 12 bases between. This CDR3 comprises 14 residues. Germline V gives CDR1 LNHDA, CDR2 SQIVND (reference sequence).

This clonotype was recorded many times. The chain combines TRBV7-3 with TRBJ2-2, with D possibly being TRBD2 (7 bases). Germline V lookup: CDR1 SGHTA, CDR2 FQGTGA. This CDR3 region has 15 residues. V lost 3 bases, J lost 3 bases, and 11 bases lay in between. Written as DNA, the CDR3 is TGTGCCAGCAGCTTTGGGGGGGCTCACACCGGGGAGCTGTTTTTT. This sequence encodes CASSFGGAHTGELFF.

The rearrangement links TRBV19 to TRBJ2-7; D may be TRBD2 (7 bases). CDR3 size: 13 residues. In germline, CDR1 is LNHDA, CDR2 SQIVND (reference sequence). V lost 5 bases and J 7 bases, leaving 15 bases between the germline ends. The CDR3 sequence: CASSPEGGGEQYF. In DNA form, the CDR3 reads TGTGCCAGTAGTCCCGAGGGGGGGGGAGAGCAGTACTTC.